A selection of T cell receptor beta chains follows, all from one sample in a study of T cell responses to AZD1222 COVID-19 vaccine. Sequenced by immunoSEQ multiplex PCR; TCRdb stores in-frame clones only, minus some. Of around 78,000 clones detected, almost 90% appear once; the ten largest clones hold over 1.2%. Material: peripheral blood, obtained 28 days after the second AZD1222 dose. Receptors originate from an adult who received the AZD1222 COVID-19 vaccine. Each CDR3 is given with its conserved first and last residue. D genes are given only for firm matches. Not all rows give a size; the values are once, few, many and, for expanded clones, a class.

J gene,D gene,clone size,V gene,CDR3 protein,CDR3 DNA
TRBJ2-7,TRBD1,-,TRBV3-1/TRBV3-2,CASSQGTGAYEQYF,TGTGCCAGCAGCCAAGGGACAGGGGCCTACGAGCAGTACTTC
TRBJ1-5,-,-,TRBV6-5,CASSYSRWQPQHF,TGTGCCAGCAGTTATTCCCGGTGGCAGCCCCAGCATTTT
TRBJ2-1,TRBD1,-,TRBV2,CASSTSKTRQGDSYNEQFF,TGTGCCAGCAGCACAAGCAAAACGCGACAGGGTGACTCCTACAATGAGCAGTTCTTC
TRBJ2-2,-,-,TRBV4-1,CASSQDRANTGELFF,TGCGCCAGCAGCCAAGATCGGGCGAACACCGGGGAGCTGTTTTTT
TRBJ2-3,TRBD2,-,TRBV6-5,CASLGTSGGEDTQYF,TGTGCCAGCCTTGGGACTAGCGGGGGAGAAGATACGCAGTATTTT
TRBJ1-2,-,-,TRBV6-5,CASNRWGEGYTF,TGTGCCAGCAATCGGTGGGGAGAAGGCTACACCTTC
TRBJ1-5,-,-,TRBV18,CASSPFQSNQPQHF,TGTGCCAGCTCACCTTTCCAGTCTAATCAGCCCCAGCATTTT
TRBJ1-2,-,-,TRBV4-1,CASSQALGGLYTF,TGCGCCAGCAGCCAAGCCCTGGGGGGACTCTACACCTTC
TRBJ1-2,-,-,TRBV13,CASPLKGYTF,TGTGCCAGCCCCCTAAAGGGCTACACCTTC
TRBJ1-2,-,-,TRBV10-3,CAITAENYGYTF,TGTGCCATCACGGCAGAGAACTATGGCTACACCTTC
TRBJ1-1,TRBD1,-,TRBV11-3,CASSPWTGGVYVPEAFF,TGTGCCAGCAGCCCGTGGACAGGGGGCGTTTATGTTCCTGAAGCTTTCTTT
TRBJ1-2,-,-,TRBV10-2,CASSSRTALGGYTF,TGCGCCAGCAGTTCTAGGACAGCCCTAGGAGGCTACACCTTC
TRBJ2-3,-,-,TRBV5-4,CASSSGGPPDTQYF,TGTGCCAGCAGCTCCGGGGGGCCGCCAGATACGCAGTATTTT
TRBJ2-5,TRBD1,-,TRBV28,CASSSGQGFQETQYF,TGTGCCAGCAGTTCCGGACAGGGGTTCCAAGAGACCCAGTACTTC
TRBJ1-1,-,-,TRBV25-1,CASSEGNTEAFF,TGTGCCAGCAGTGAAGGGAACACTGAAGCTTTCTTT
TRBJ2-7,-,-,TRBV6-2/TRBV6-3,CASSWVEGIYEQYF,TGTGCCAGCAGTTGGGTAGAGGGGATCTACGAGCAGTACTTC
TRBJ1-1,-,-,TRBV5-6,CATDGGGTEAFF,TGTGCCACAGATGGGGGGGGCACTGAAGCTTTCTTT
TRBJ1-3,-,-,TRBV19,CASRKRSSGNTIYF,TGTGCCAGTAGGAAACGCAGCTCTGGAAACACCATATATTTT
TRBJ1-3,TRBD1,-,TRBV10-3,CATARTGGPGNTIYF,TGTGCCACCGCCCGGACAGGGGGTCCTGGAAACACCATATATTTT
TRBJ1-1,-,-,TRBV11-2,CASSTPRGANMNTEAFF,TGTGCCAGCAGCACACCTCGGGGGGCGAATATGAACACTGAAGCTTTCTTT
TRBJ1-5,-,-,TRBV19,CASSPRGSSNQPQHF,TGTGCCAGTAGTCCCAGAGGGAGTAGCAATCAGCCCCAGCATTTT
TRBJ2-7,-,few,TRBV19,CASSGGHSDYEQYF,TGTGCCAGTAGTGGGGGACACAGTGACTACGAGCAGTACTTC
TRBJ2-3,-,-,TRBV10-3,CAISDQAGDTQYF,TGTGCCATCAGTGACCAGGCCGGGGATACGCAGTATTTT
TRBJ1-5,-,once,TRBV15,CATSLVGRVNQPQHF,TGTGCCACCAGCCTGGTTGGCAGGGTAAATCAGCCCCAGCATTTT
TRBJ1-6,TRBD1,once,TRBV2,CASRDKTGGNSPLHF,TGTGCCAGCAGGGATAAGACAGGGGGCAACTCACCCCTCCACTTT
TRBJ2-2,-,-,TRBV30,CAWSPHRIGELFF,TGTGCCTGGAGTCCTCACAGGATCGGGGAGCTGTTTTTT
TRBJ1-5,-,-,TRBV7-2,CASSSQGYSNQPQHF,TGTGCCAGCAGCTCCCAGGGGTATAGCAATCAGCCCCAGCATTTT
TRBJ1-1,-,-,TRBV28,CASSLGGATEAFF,TGTGCCAGCAGCCTAGGTGGGGCCACTGAAGCTTTCTTT
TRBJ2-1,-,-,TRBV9,CASSVAGEDEQFF,TGTGCCAGCAGCGTAGCGGGGGAGGATGAGCAGTTCTTC
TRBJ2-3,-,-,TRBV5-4,CASSLDRGGDTQYF,TGTGCCAGCAGCTTGGACAGGGGGGGAGATACGCAGTATTTT
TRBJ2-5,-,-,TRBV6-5,CASMGDLRVGTQYF,TGTGCCAGCATGGGGGACCTCCGTGTAGGGACCCAGTACTTC
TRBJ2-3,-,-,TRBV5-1,CASTTSALYAQYF,TGCGCCAGCACTACCTCGGCCCTTTATGCGCAGTATTTT